The rows below give T cell receptor beta chains drawn from one sample of a study of T cells in Graves' hyperthyroidism and ophthalmopathy. Via MiXCR, TCRdb re-called the multiplex PCR reads, giving one row per CDR3 protein. The sample lists approximately 640,000 distinct CDR3 sequences, 45% occurring once. The specimen was peripheral blood or thyroid tissue (not recorded which). The receptors derive from an adult man with Graves' disease, either hyperthyroidism or ophthalmopathy (not recorded which). The CDR3 runs from the conserved cysteine through the conserved F or W. Fields, in order: clone size, V gene, D gene, J gene, CDR3 protein, CDR3 DNA. A D gene is named only where the DNA matches it firmly. Clone size is shown for a subset of rows, as once, few, many or a class of expanded clone.

NA,TRBV20-1,TRBD1,TRBJ1-5,CSATGTGKNQPQHF,TGCAGTGCTACCGGGACAGGAAAAAATCAGCCCCAGCATTTT
few,TRBV2,TRBD1,TRBJ1-6,CASRVDRVDPSYNSPLHF,TGTGCCAGCAGGGTGGACAGGGTGGACCCCTCCTATAATTCACCCCTCCACTTT
once,TRBV7-9,NA,TRBJ2-7,CASSLGLGTNEQYF,TGTGCCAGCAGCTTAGGATTGGGGACGAACGAGCAGTACTTC
many,TRBV15,TRBD2,TRBJ2-7,CATSRDWQGGDEQYF,TGTGCCACCAGCAGAGATTGGCAGGGAGGGGACGAGCAGTACTTC
NA,TRBV9,TRBD1,TRBJ1-2,CASSVEVGQGKGYTF,TGTGCCAGCAGCGTAGAGGTCGGACAGGGAAAGGGCTACACCTTC
NA,TRBV7-3,TRBD2,TRBJ2-2,CASSPLAGGPAGELFF,TGTGCCAGCAGCCCCTTAGCGGGAGGGCCGGCCGGGGAGCTGTTTTTT
many,TRBV6-6,TRBD1,TRBJ1-6,CASSPRRDSTNSPLHF,TGTGCCAGCAGTCCGAGAAGGGACAGCACTAATTCACCCCTCCACTTT
NA,TRBV7-8,TRBD1,TRBJ2-5,CASSGQTGLETQYF,TGTGCCAGCAGCGGACAGACAGGGTTGGAGACCCAGTACTTC
few,TRBV5-8,NA,TRBJ1-4,CASSLSRTSEKLFF,TGTGCCAGCAGCTTGAGCAGGACGAGTGAAAAACTGTTTTTT
few,TRBV5-1,NA,TRBJ1-1,CASSLPGAEAFF,TGCGCCAGCAGCTTGCCAGGGGCTGAAGCTTTCTTT
few,TRBV6-5,NA,TRBJ1-6,CASSEWANNSPLHF,TGTGCCAGCAGTGAATGGGCGAATAATTCACCCCTCCACTTT
many,TRBV12-3/TRBV12-4,TRBD2,TRBJ2-5,CASSLAGKETQYF,TGTGCCAGCAGCTTAGCGGGAAAAGAGACCCAGTACTTC
NA,TRBV7-9,NA,TRBJ2-7,CASSGGHLSYEQYF,TGTGCCAGCAGCGGGGGACACCTTTCCTACGAGCAGTACTTC
NA,TRBV10-3,NA,TRBJ1-1,CATKSERGSGSDTEAFF,TGTGCCACCAAAAGTGAGCGTGGGTCGGGATCGGACACTGAAGCTTTCTTT
NA,TRBV6-5,NA,TRBJ1-1,CASSPGAGRNTEAFF,TGTGCCAGCAGTCCTGGGGCAGGACGGAACACTGAAGCTTTCTTT
NA,TRBV9,NA,TRBJ1-4,CASSVAHGYEKLFF,TGTGCCAGCAGCGTTGCTCATGGTTACGAAAAACTGTTTTTT